The 17 T cell receptor beta chains listed next were all sequenced from one sample in a study of shared clonotypes between healthy human individuals. Naive CD8 cells lacked CD45RO, underwent positive selection for CCR7 and left out terminally differentiated effector memory CD45RA+ cells. The repertoire was sequenced with immunoSEQ multiplex PCR; TCRdb's copy has only in-frame clones and lacks some. The table lists about 700,000 clones, approximately 90% of them singletons. Sequenced input: naive CD8+ T cells sorted from blood. The source is a man between 25 and 39 years old in good health.

This rearrangement joins TRBV30 to TRBJ2-7; perhaps TRBD2 as D (6 bases). The CDR3 is made up of 15 amino acids. Looked up from germline, CDR1 is GTSNPN and CDR2 is SVGIG (reference sequence). The V end lost 1 base, the J end lost 4 bases, and 17 bases lay between the germline ends. The CDR3: CAWSGSREGTYEQYF. CDR3 DNA: TGTGCCTGGAGTGGGAGCCGGGAAGGGACTTACGAGCAGTACTTC. The variable domain in full, completed from reference TRBV30 and TRBJ2-7, reads SQTIHQWPATLVQPVGSPLSLECTVEGTSNPNLYWYRQAAGRGLQLLFYSVGIGQISSEVPQNLSASRPQDRQFILSSKKLLLSDSGFYLCAWSGSREGTYEQYFGPGTRLTVT.

The chain has TRBV6-5 and TRBJ1-2; maybe TRBD1 (6 bases). Deletions cut 0 bases from V and 5 bases from J, with 16 bases between. Looked up from germline, CDR1 is MNHEY and CDR2 is SVGAGI. The CDR3 contains 16 residues. For the CDR3, the DNA is TGTGCCAGCAGTTACTCTCACGTGGGGGGCCGATATGGCTACACCTTC. It yields the protein CASSYSHVGGRYGYTF.

The chain carries TRBV7-9 and TRBJ1-1; D is ambiguous. CDR3 length: 16 residues. The V gene lost 4 bases and the J gene lost 3 bases, with 18 bases spanning the gap. Germline V gene data show CDR1 as SEHNR and CDR2 as FQNEAQ (reference sequence). CDR3 bases: TGTGCCAGCAGCTCACCGGTTCAAGAGGGCCACACTGAAGCTTTCTTT. This sequence encodes CASSSPVQEGHTEAFF.

V gene TRBV5-1 combines with J gene TRBJ2-7; D may be TRBD1 (5 bases). Germline lookup yields CDR1 SGHRS and CDR2 YFSETQ. The CDR3 is 14 amino acids. V lost 4 bases, J lost 3 bases, and 14 bases lay in between. The CDR3 DNA is TGCGCCAGCAGCCCTGAGTCCAGGGTCTACGAGCAGTACTTC. It is translated as CASSPESRVYEQYF.

The chain has TRBV5-4 and TRBJ2-3; unclear D gene. Between the trimmed V and J ends, which lost 3 bases and 0 bases, there was a span of 5 bases. This CDR3 has 13 amino acids. Germline CDR1 SGHNT, CDR2 YYREEE (reference sequence). This CDR3 reads CASSSTSTDTQYF. The CDR3 nucleotides read TGTGCCAGCAGCTCTACTAGCACAGATACGCAGTATTTT.

In this sample, this clone turned up once. This chain connects TRBV6-5 to TRBJ2-3, with 7 bases aligning to TRBD2. Germline V gene lookup returns CDR1 MNHEY and CDR2 SVGAGI. Trimming cost V 1 base and J 3 bases; bases outside gene matches: 7. This CDR3 comprises 16 residues. This CDR3 reads CASSYWGSGGTDTQYF. CDR3 nucleotide sequence: TGTGCCAGCAGTTACTGGGGTTCGGGAGGAACAGATACGCAGTATTTT.

The V call is TRBV5-4, the J call TRBJ2-2; 10 nucleotides match TRBD2. The CDR3 extends over 14 amino acids. The junction had 5 bases not matched to a gene; V was cut back by 4 bases and J by 8 bases. Germline V gene data show CDR1 as SGHNT and CDR2 as YYREEE (reference sequence). The DNA of the CDR3 is TGTGCCAGCAGCCCTCTAGCGGGAGCTGGGGAGCTGTTTTTT. Residues: CASSPLAGAGELFF. Variable domain in full (rest from reference TRBV5-4 and TRBJ2-2): ETGVTQSPTHLIKTRGQQVTLRCSSQSGHNTVSWYQQALGQGPQFIFQYYREEENGRGNFPPRFSGLQFPNYSSELNVNALELDDSALYLCASSPLAGAGELFFGEGSRLTVL.

The CDR3 reads CASSLSRKGGGWTEAFF. The CDR3, as DNA: TGTGCCAGCAGTTTATCCCGCAAGGGGGGCGGATGGACTGAAGCTTTCTTT. This chain connects TRBV27 to TRBJ1-1, with a possible D match to TRBD1 (6 bases). CDR3 size: 17 residues. Trimming took off 0 bases at V and 5 bases at J, with 19 bases between the two ends. The germline CDR1 and CDR2 sequences are MNHEY and SMNVEV (reference sequence).

The chain recombines TRBV5-1 with TRBJ2-3, with TRBD1 identical over 8 bases. This CDR3 region has 13 residues. The V gene end was trimmed by 4 bases and the J gene end by 4 bases; junction bases not matched to a gene: 2. Germline V gene lookup returns CDR1 SGHRS and CDR2 YFSETQ. The DNA of the CDR3 is TGCGCCAGCAGCCTGACAGGGGCAGATACGCAGTATTTT. This sequence encodes CASSLTGADTQYF.

The chain has TRBV19 and TRBJ2-1; TRBD2 matches at 13 bases. The germline gives CDR1 LNHDA, CDR2 SQIVND (reference sequence). Trimming removed 3 bases from V and 8 bases from J; junction bases left unmatched: 10. The CDR3 is 17 amino acids. The CDR3 protein is CASSISPGLAGWDEQFF. The CDR3 DNA reads TGTGCCAGTAGTATCTCACCGGGACTAGCGGGATGGGATGAGCAGTTCTTC. Filled out from reference TRBV19 and TRBJ2-1, the complete variable domain reads DGGITQSPKYLFRKEGQNVTLSCEQNLNHDAMYWYRQDPGQGLRLIYYSQIVNDFQKGDIAEGYSVSREKKESFPLTVTSAQKNPTAFYLCASSISPGLAGWDEQFFGPGTRLTVL.

V is TRBV6-4 and J is TRBJ2-1, with 11 positions matching TRBD2. The CDR3 covers 17 residues. Germline loops: CDR1 MRHNA, CDR2 SNTAGT. Losses at the gene ends were 0 bases for V and 4 bases for J; bases not matched to a gene: 5. The CDR3 DNA is TGTGCCAGCAGTGACTCTCCTAGCGGGAGGTTTTACAATGAGCAGTTCTTC. Translated, it gives CASSDSPSGRFYNEQFF.

The rearrangement joins TRBV27 to TRBJ2-1, with D possibly TRBD2 on 6 matching bases. The CDR3 has 15 residues. Germline CDR1 reads MNHEY; CDR2 reads SMNVEV (reference sequence). The V end lost 1 base, the J end lost 7 bases, and 14 bases lay between the germline ends. The CDR3 sequence is CASSLWGLSGNEQFF. CDR3 DNA: TGTGCCAGCAGTTTATGGGGACTCAGCGGGAATGAGCAGTTCTTC.

The chain links TRBV4-1 to TRBJ1-4; D unclear. The CDR3 length is 14 residues. V lost 6 bases and J 0 bases, leaving 8 bases between the germline ends. The germline CDR1 and CDR2 sequences are MGHRA and YSYEKL. The chain's CDR3 is CASRDPATNEKLFF. The CDR3, as DNA: TGCGCCAGCAGAGACCCAGCAACTAATGAAAAACTGTTTTTT.

J is TRBJ2-6 and V is TRBV4-1; D is possibly TRBD2 (6 bases). The CDR3 has 16 residues. Trimming took off 8 bases at V and 0 bases at J, with 14 bases between the two ends. The germline CDR1 and CDR2 sequences are MGHRA and YSYEKL. The CDR3 sequence: CASGEAQSSGANVLTF. CDR3 nucleotides: TGCGCCAGCGGGGAGGCCCAGAGCTCTGGGGCCAACGTCCTGACTTTC.

The CDR3 is CASSSSRNEQFF. CDR3 coding DNA: TGTGCCAGCAGCTCCTCCCGCAATGAGCAGTTCTTC. The chain is built from TRBV7-9 and TRBJ2-1, with unresolved D. CDR3 length equals 12 residues. Germline V gene data show CDR1 as SEHNR and CDR2 as FQNEAQ (reference sequence). With 4 bases removed from V and 6 bases from J, the gap between germline ends came to 7 bases.

CDR3 sequence: CASSLRGAYEQYF. The CDR3 DNA reads as TGTGCCAGCAGTTTAAGGGGAGCCTACGAGCAGTACTTC. This chain uses TRBV27 with TRBJ2-5; either TRBD1 or TRBD2 may supply D (5 bases each). Matching the DNA end better, TRBJ2-7 makes the J call doubtful. The CDR3 spans 13 residues. Per germline, CDR1 MNHEY and CDR2 SMNVEV (reference sequence).

The rearrangement uses TRBV27 and TRBJ2-7, with 7 positions matching TRBD2. V shed 0 bases and J 7 bases; nucleotides not matched to a gene: 9. The CDR3 extends over 15 amino acids. Germline-derived CDR1 and CDR2 are MNHEY and SMNVEV (reference sequence). Here the CDR3 DNA reads TGTGCCAGCAGTTTATCGGCGGGAGTCTGGCGGGAGCAGTACTTC. It is translated as CASSLSAGVWREQYF.